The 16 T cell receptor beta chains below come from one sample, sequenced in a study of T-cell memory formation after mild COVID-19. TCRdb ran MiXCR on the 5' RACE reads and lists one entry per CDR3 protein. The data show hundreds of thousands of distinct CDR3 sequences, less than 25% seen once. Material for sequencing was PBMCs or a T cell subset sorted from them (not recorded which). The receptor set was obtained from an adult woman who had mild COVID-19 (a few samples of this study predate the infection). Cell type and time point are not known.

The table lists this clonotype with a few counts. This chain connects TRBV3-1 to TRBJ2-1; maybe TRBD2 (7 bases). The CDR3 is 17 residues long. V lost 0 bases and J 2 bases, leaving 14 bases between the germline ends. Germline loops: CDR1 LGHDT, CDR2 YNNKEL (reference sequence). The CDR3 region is CASSQDWAGAAYNEQFF. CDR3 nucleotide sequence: TGTGCCAGCAGCCAAGATTGGGCGGGGGCGGCCTACAATGAGCAGTTCTTC.

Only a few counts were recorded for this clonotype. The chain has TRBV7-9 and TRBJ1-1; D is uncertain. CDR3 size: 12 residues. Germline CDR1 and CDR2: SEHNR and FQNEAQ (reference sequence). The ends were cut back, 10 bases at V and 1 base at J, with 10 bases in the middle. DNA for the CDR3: TGTGCCACCTCTGAGCAGAACACTGAAGCTTTCTTT. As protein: CATSEQNTEAFF.

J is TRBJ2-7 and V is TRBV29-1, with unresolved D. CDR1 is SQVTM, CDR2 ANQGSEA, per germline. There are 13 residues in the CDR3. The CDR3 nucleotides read TGCAGTGGAAGTATTTTTGGGTCCTACGAGCAGTACTTC. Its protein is CSGSIFGSYEQYF.

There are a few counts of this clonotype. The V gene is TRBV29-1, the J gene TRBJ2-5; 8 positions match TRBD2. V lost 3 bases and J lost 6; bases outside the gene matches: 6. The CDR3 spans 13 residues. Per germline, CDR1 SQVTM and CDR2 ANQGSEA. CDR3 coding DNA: TGCAGCGTTGAGCTTAGCGGGACGAAGACCCAGTACTTC. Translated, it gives CSVELSGTKTQYF.

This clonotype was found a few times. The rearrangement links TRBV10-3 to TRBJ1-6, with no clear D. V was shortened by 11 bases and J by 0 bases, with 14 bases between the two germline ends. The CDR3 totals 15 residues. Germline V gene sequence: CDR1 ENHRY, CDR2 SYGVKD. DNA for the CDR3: TGTGCCGCCGGGCCGTTCGGCTCCTATAATTCACCCCTCCACTTT. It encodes CAAGPFGSYNSPLHF.

In DNA form, the CDR3 reads TGTGCCTGGAGCGTCGGACAGAAAGAGACCCAGTACTTC. Its protein product is CAWSVGQKETQYF. V gene TRBV30 combines with J gene TRBJ2-5; D might be TRBD1 (6 bases). Trimming took off 3 bases at V and 3 bases at J, with 11 bases between the two ends. CDR3 length equals 13 residues. CDR1 is GTSNPN and CDR2 is SVGIG in the germline V gene (reference sequence).

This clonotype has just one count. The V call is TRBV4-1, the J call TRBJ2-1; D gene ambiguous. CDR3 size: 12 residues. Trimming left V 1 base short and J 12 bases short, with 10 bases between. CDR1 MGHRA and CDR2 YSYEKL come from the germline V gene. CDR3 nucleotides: TGCGCCAGCAGCCAAGTTACCAGCACGCAGTTCTTC. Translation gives CASSQVTSTQFF.

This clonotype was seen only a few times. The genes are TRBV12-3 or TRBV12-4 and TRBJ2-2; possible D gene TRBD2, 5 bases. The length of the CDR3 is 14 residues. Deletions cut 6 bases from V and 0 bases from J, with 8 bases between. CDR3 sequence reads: CASRTTANTGELFF. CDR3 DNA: TGTGCCAGCAGGACTACCGCGAACACCGGGGAGCTGTTTTTT.

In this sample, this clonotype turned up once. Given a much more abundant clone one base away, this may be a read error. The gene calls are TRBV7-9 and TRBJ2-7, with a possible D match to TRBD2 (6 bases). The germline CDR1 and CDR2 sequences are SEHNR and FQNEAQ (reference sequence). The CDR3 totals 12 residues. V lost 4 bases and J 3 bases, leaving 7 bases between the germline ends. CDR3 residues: CASSWDFYEQYF. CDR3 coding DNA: TGTGCCAGCAGCTGGGACTTCTACGAGCAGTACTTC.

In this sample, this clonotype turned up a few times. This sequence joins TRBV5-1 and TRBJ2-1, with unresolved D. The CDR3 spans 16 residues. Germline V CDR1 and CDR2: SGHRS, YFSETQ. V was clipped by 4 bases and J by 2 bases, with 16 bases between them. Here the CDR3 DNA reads TGCGCCAGCAGCCTAGAGGTCTTACAGCCCTACAATGAGCAGTTCTTC. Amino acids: CASSLEVLQPYNEQFF. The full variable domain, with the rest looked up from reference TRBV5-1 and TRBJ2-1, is KAGVTQTPRYLIKTRGQQVTLSCSPISGHRSVSWYQQTPGQGLQFLFEYFSETQRNKGNFPGRFSGRQFSNSRSEMNVSTLELGDSALYLCASSLEVLQPYNEQFFGPGTRLTVL.

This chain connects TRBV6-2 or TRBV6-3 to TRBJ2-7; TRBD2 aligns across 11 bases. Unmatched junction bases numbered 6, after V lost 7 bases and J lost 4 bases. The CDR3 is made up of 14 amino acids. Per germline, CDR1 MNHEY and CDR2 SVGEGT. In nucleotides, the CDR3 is TGTGCCAGCAATCTAGCGGGAGGAGGTTACGAGCAGTACTTC. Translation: CASNLAGGGYEQYF.

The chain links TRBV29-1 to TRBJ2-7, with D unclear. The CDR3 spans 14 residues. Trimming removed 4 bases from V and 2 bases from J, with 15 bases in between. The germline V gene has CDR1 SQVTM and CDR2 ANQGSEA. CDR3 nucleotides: TGCAGCGTTGCTCTCGTGGGGTATCCCTACGAGCAGTACTTC. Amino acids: CSVALVGYPYEQYF.

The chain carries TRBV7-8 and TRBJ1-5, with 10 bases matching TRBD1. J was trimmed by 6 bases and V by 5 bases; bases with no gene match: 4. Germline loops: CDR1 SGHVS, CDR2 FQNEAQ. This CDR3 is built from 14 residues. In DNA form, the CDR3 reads TGTGCCAGCAGCCGGGACAGGGGAACTCAGCCCCAGCATTTT. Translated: CASSRDRGTQPQHF.

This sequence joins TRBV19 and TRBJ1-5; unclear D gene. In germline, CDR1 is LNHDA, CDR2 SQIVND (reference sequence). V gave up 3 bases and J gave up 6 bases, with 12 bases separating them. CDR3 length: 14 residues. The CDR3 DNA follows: TGTGCCAGTAGTATCGCTTTGGGCAGTCAGCCCCAGCATTTT. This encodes CASSIALGSQPQHF. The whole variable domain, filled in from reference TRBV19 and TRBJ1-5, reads DGGITQSPKYLFRKEGQNVTLSCEQNLNHDAMYWYRQDPGQGLRLIYYSQIVNDFQKGDIAEGYSVSREKKESFPLTVTSAQKNPTAFYLCASSIALGSQPQHFGDGTRLSIL.

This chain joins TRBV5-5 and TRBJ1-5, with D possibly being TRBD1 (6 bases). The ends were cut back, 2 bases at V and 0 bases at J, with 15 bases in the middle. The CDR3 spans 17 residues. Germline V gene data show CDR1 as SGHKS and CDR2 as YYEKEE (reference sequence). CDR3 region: CASSLGTPYYSNQPQHF. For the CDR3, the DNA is TGTGCCAGCAGCTTAGGGACACCCTACTATAGCAATCAGCCCCAGCATTTT.

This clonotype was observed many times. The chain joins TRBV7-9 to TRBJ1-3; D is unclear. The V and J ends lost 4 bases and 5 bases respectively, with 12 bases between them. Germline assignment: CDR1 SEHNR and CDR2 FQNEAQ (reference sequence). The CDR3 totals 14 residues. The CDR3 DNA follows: TGTGCCAGCAGCTCCCGGGATCCTCGAAACACCATATATTTT. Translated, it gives CASSSRDPRNTIYF. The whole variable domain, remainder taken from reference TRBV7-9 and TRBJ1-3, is DTGVSQNPRHKITKRGQNVTFRCDPISEHNRLYWYRQTLGQGPEFLTYFQNEAQLEKSRLLSDRFSAERPKGSFSTLEIQRTEQGDSAMYLCASSSRDPRNTIYFGEGSWLTVV.